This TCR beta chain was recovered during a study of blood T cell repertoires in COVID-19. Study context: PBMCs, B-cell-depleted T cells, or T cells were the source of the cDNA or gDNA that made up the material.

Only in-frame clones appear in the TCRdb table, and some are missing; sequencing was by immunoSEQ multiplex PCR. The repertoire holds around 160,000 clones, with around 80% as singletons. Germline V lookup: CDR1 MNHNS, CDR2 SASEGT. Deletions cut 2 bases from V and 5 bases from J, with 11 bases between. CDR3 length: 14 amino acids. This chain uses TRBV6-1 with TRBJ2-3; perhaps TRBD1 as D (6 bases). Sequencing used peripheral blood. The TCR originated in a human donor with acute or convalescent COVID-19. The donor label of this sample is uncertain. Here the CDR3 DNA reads TGTGCCAGCAGTGAATTTGCCAGGGGAGATACGCAGTATTTT. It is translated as CASSEFARGDTQYF.